Each of the 13 T cell receptor beta chains below was sequenced from the same sample in a study of shared clonotypes between healthy human individuals (dated by TCRdb to 2020 to 2021). The method was the immunoSEQ multiplex PCR assay. TCRdb re-hosts the immuneACCESS table, in-frame sequences only. Its copies lack some clones; in the studies checked, an unresolved V gene accounts for under half of them, and the cause for the rest is not known. The sample contains about 2 million clones, roughly 95% of them found a single time. The ten largest clonotypes hold 0.1% to 0.15% of the sample. The sample comprised naive CD4+ T cells sorted from blood. The sample's cell subset or site, from its label and the paper: CD45RA+ positively selected. These receptors were taken from a man aged 18 to 29 in good health.

The genes are TRBV20-1 and TRBJ1-2; no clear D gene. CDR1 DFQATT and CDR2 SNEGSKA come from the germline V gene (reference sequence). V lost 0 bases, J lost 8 bases, and 7 bases lay in between. CDR3 size: 11 residues. For the CDR3, the DNA is TGCAGTGCTAGAGATTTAACCGGCTACACCTTC. Translation gives CSARDLTGYTF.

Concerning this clone: Within the sample, other DNA sequences also encode this same CDR3. The V and J genes are TRBV11-3 and TRBJ2-3; unclear D gene. V lost 2 bases to trimming and J lost 4 bases, with 4 bases between them. Germline V gene sequence: CDR1 SGHNT, CDR2 YENEEA. The CDR3 runs 12 residues. Written as DNA, the CDR3 is TGTGCCAGCAGCTTAACAGCAGATACGCAGTATTTT. Residues: CASSLTADTQYF.

The V gene is TRBV28, the J gene TRBJ2-7; D may match TRBD1 or TRBD2 (5 bases each). Trimming took off 10 bases at V and 6 bases at J, with 16 bases between the two ends. Germline V lookup: CDR1 MDHEN, CDR2 SYDVKM. The CDR3 is 12 residues long. The CDR3 here is CATRDRLREQYF. DNA of the CDR3: TGTGCCACCAGGGATCGACTACGCGAGCAGTACTTC.

The rearrangement joins TRBV7-9 to TRBJ1-2; the D is unclear. The V end lost 5 bases, the J end lost 6 bases, and 28 bases lay between the germline ends. The length of the CDR3 is 18 residues. Germline V gene lookup returns CDR1 SEHNR and CDR2 FQNEAQ (reference sequence). CDR3 protein: CASSPIITGGFLQDGYTF. The CDR3 bases are TGTGCCAGCAGCCCGATAATAACGGGAGGATTTTTGCAGGATGGCTACACCTTC.

This chain links TRBV7-2 with TRBJ1-1; TRBD1 might be the D (5 bases). Germline CDR1 reads SGHTA; CDR2 reads FQGNSA. The CDR3 runs 17 residues. Trimming pared 5 bases from V and 4 bases from J, leaving 23 bases between. The CDR3 DNA is TGTGCCAGCAGCCCGCTCCCGACAGAACCTTTGGGCACTGAAGCTTTCTTT. Translation: CASSPLPTEPLGTEAFF.

The rearrangement uses TRBV6-5 and TRBJ2-6; D tentatively reads TRBD1 or TRBD2 (5 bases each). Trimming removed 6 bases at V and 0 bases at J, with 12 bases between. The germline V gene encodes CDR1 MNHEY and CDR2 SVGAGI. This CDR3 has 16 residues. CDR3 residues: CASRYGTDSGANVLTF. CDR3 sequence (DNA): TGTGCCAGCAGGTACGGGACGGACTCTGGGGCCAACGTCCTGACTTTC.

This chain links TRBV4-3 with TRBJ2-2; D remains ambiguous. Trimming stripped 0 bases from V and 0 bases from J, with 5 bases between. CDR3 length equals 15 residues. Germline lookup yields CDR1 LGHNA and CDR2 YSLEER. The CDR3 DNA is TGCGCCAGCAGCCAAGATTACTCGAACACCGGGGAGCTGTTTTTT. This sequence encodes CASSQDYSNTGELFF.

The chain combines TRBV6-5 with TRBJ1-6; D call uncertain. Germline CDR1 MNHEY, CDR2 SVGAGI. The V gene lost 5 bases and the J gene lost 7 bases, with 15 bases spanning the gap. The CDR3 loop spans 15 amino acids. CDR3 in amino acids: CASSQTSPGNSPLHF. Here the CDR3 DNA reads TGTGCCAGCAGTCAGACCAGCCCGGGAAATTCACCCCTCCACTTT.

V gene TRBV7-9 combines with J gene TRBJ1-4, with D possibly being TRBD1 (5 bases). V lost 3 bases and J lost 5, with 7 bases in between. From germline, CDR1 is SEHNR and CDR2 FQNEAQ (reference sequence). This CDR3 is built from 13 residues. Here the CDR3 DNA reads TGTGCCAGCAGCTTCCAGGGCAATGAAAAACTGTTTTTT. Protein sequence: CASSFQGNEKLFF. The whole variable domain, remainder taken from reference TRBV7-9 and TRBJ1-4, is DTGVSQNPRHKITKRGQNVTFRCDPISEHNRLYWYRQTLGQGPEFLTYFQNEAQLEKSRLLSDRFSAERPKGSFSTLEIQRTEQGDSAMYLCASSFQGNEKLFFGSGTQLSVL.

Comments on this clone: The conserved closing phenylalanine or tryptophan is absent in this CDR3, likely reflecting a read error. The DNA is omitted, as the CDR3 cannot be located on it reliably, and the CDR3 follows TCRdb's listing. This chain links TRBV5-6 with TRBJ1-1. Germline CDR1 SGHDT, CDR2 YYEEEE. The CDR3 is 8 amino acids long, termini counted. The CDR3 is CASSLGRQ.

The rearrangement joins TRBV28 to TRBJ1-2; TRBD1 aligns across 7 bases. Germline V gene sequence: CDR1 MDHEN, CDR2 SYDVKM. Trimming cost V 6 bases and J 6 bases; bases outside gene matches: 7. This CDR3 has 13 residues. The CDR3 loop reads CASRDTGANGYTF. The CDR3 DNA sequence: TGTGCCAGCAGAGATACAGGGGCCAATGGCTACACCTTC.

The chain employs TRBV2 and TRBJ2-7; D not certain. Germline V lookup: CDR1 SNHLY, CDR2 FYNNEI. V lost 2 bases to trimming and J lost 1 base, with 6 bases between them. The CDR3 consists of 13 residues. Here the CDR3 DNA reads TGTGCCAGCAGTGAATACCGGTCCTACGAGCAGTACTTC. This codes for CASSEYRSYEQYF.

Details on this clone: In the same sample, other DNA sequences code for this CDR3. The CDR3 bases are TGTGCCAGCAGTTTATCTCTCGGGGAGCTGTTTTTT. This encodes CASSLSLGELFF. This sequence joins TRBV28 and TRBJ2-2; D unclear. The CDR3 sequence is 12 residues long. Trimming removed 1 base at V and 7 bases at J, with 4 bases between. Germline V gene lookup returns CDR1 MDHEN and CDR2 SYDVKM.